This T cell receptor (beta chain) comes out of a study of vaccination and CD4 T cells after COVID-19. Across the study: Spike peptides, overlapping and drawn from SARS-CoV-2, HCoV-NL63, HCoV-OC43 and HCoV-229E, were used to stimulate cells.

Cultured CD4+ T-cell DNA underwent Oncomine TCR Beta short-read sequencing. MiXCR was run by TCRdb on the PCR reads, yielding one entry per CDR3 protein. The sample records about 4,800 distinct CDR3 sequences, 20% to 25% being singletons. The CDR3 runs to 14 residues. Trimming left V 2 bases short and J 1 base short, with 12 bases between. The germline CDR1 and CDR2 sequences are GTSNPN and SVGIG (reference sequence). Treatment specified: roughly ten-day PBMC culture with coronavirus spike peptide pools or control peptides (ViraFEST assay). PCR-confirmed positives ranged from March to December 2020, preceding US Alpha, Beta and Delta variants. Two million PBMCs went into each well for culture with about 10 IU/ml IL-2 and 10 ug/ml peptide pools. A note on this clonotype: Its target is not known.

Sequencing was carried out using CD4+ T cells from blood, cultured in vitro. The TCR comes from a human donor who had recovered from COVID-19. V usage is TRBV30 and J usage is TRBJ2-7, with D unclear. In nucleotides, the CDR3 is TGTGCCTGGAGTCCTCGAGCAGTTTCCTACGAGCAGTACTTC. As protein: CAWSPRAVSYEQYF.